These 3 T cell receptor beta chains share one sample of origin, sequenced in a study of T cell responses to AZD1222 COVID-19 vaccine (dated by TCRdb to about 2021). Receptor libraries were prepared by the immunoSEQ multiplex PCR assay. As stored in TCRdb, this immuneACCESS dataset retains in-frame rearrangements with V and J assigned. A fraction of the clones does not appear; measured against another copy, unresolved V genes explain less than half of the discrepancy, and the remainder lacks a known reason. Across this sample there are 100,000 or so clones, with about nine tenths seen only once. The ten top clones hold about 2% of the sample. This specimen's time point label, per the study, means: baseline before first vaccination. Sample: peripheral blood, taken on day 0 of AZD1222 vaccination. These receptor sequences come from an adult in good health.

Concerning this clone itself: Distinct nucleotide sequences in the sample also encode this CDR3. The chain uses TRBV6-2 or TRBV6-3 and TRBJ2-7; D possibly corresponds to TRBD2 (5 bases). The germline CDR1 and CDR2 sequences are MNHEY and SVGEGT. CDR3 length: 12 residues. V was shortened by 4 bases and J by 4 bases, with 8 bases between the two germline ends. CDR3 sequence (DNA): TGTGCCAGCAGTTGGACGGGATACGAGCAGTACTTC. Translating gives CASSWTGYEQYF.

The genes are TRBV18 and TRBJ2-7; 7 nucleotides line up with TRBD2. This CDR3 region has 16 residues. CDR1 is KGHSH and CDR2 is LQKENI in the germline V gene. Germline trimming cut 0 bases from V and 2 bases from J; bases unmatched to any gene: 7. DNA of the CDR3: TGTGCCAGCTCACCACCATCTAGCGGTTTCGCCTACGAGCAGTACTTC. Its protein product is CASSPPSSGFAYEQYF.

Here the CDR3 DNA reads TGTGCCATCAGTGAAGACGGGGGCAGGGGAAGAGCAGATACGCAGTATTTT. It yields the protein CAISEDGGRGRADTQYF. This chain uses TRBV10-3 with TRBJ2-3, with D possibly being TRBD1 or TRBD2 (6 bases each). Trimming removed 3 bases at V and 4 bases at J, with 20 bases between. Germline V gene sequence: CDR1 ENHRY, CDR2 SYGVKD. The CDR3 consists of 17 residues.